Below are 17 T cell receptor beta chains sequenced from a single sample in a study of blood T cell repertoires in COVID-19 (dated by TCRdb to between 2020 and 2021). The library was produced with the immunoSEQ multiplex PCR assay. Sourced from immuneACCESS, this table was stored by TCRdb with only in-frame sequences that have V and J called. A share of the clones is absent; for the studies checked, an unresolved V gene accounts for under half, and the remainder has no known explanation. For this sample there are around 260,000 clones; about 89% appear just once. The ten largest clones add up to 8.5% to 10% of the sample. Sequencing was performed on peripheral blood. These receptors originate from a man aged 35 to 55 who had recovered from COVID-19.

The rearrangement links TRBV5-6 to TRBJ1-2; D uncertain. This CDR3 has 13 residues. The V gene's germline CDR1 is SGHDT and CDR2 YYEEEE. V shed 3 bases and J shed 9 bases, with 15 bases lying between them. This CDR3 reads CASSSEGMGSYTF. The CDR3 bases are TGTGCCAGCAGCTCCGAGGGAATGGGGAGCTACACCTTC. Complete variable domain (other parts from reference TRBV5-6 and TRBJ1-2): DAGVTQSPTHLIKTRGQQVTLRCSPKSGHDTVSWYQQALGQGPQFIFQYYEEEERQRGNFPDRFSGHQFPNYSSELNVNALLLGDSALYLCASSSEGMGSYTFGSGTRLTVV.

The chain recombines TRBV27 with TRBJ2-3, with a weak D call TRBD1 (6 bases). Trimming left V 7 bases short and J 4 bases short, with 9 bases between. The germline V gene encodes CDR1 MNHEY and CDR2 SMNVEV (reference sequence). This CDR3 has 12 residues. CDR3 protein: CASIGGADTQYF. CDR3 nucleotide sequence: TGTGCCAGCATTGGGGGCGCAGATACGCAGTATTTT.

The chain combines TRBV15 with TRBJ2-1, with 14 bases lining up with TRBD2. In germline, CDR1 is LNHNV, CDR2 YYDKDF (reference sequence). The CDR3 runs 16 residues. Trimming took 4 bases from V and 5 from J; bases not matched to a gene: 4. The CDR3 loop is CATSIGTSGSDNEQFF. The DNA for the CDR3 is TGTGCCACCAGCATTGGGACTAGCGGGAGTGACAATGAGCAGTTCTTC.

The V gene is TRBV29-1, the J gene TRBJ1-1; D is possibly TRBD1 (6 bases). The germline CDR1 and CDR2 sequences are SQVTM and ANQGSEA. The CDR3 runs to 12 residues. The V end was cut by 7 bases, the J end by 3 bases, with 12 bases between. The CDR3 protein is CSASTGHTEAFF. Here the CDR3 DNA reads TGCAGCGCCTCGACAGGCCACACTGAAGCTTTCTTT.

In DNA, the CDR3 is TGCGCCAGCAGCCCCGGGGGGGAAGGACTAGCTTTCTTT. This gives the protein CASSPGGEGLAFF. V usage is TRBV5-1 and J usage is TRBJ1-1; TRBD1 might be the D (5 bases). CDR1 is SGHRS and CDR2 is YFSETQ in the germline V gene. This CDR3 region has 13 residues. Between the trimmed V and J ends, which lost 4 bases and 10 bases, there was a span of 17 bases.

The chain combines TRBV19 with TRBJ1-5, with D maybe TRBD1 (6 bases). The CDR3 has 15 amino acids. The germline V gene encodes CDR1 LNHDA and CDR2 SQIVND (reference sequence). Trimming removed 3 bases from V and 4 bases from J, with 13 bases in between. The CDR3 region is CASSIRTGTNQPQHF. The CDR3 region has the DNA TGTGCCAGTAGTATCCGTACAGGGACGAATCAGCCCCAGCATTTT.

The V call is TRBV9, the J call TRBJ2-2; D is unclear. The V end was cut by 4 bases, the J end by 1 base, with 11 bases between. The CDR3 totals 15 residues. In germline, CDR1 is SGDLS, CDR2 YYNGEE. CDR3 in amino acids: CASSPNRVNTGELFF. In DNA form, the CDR3 reads TGTGCCAGCAGCCCCAATCGAGTGAACACCGGGGAGCTGTTTTTT.

This clone was seen only once. V gene TRBV5-1 combines with J gene TRBJ2-2; D possibly corresponds to TRBD2 (5 bases). Germline lookup yields CDR1 SGHRS and CDR2 YFSETQ. The V gene lost 0 bases and the J gene lost 4 bases, with 13 bases spanning the gap. The CDR3 runs 16 residues. The CDR3 spells CASSLGPSLGTGELFF. The DNA for the CDR3 is TGCGCCAGCAGCTTGGGCCCTAGCTTGGGCACCGGGGAGCTGTTTTTT.

V is TRBV21-1 and J is TRBJ1-2; the table's TRBD1 call for D was not verified on the DNA. TRBV21-1 is noted as a pseudogene. The CDR3 has 16 amino acids. CDR3 DNA sequence: TGTGCCAGCAGCAAAGGAGATTCGGGACAAAAGGATGGCTACACCTTC. Translated, it gives CASSKGDSGQKDGYTF.

This chain connects TRBV5-4 to TRBJ1-2; 10 bases align to TRBD1. The CDR3 has 14 amino acids. Trimming removed 5 bases from V and 4 bases from J; junction bases left unmatched: 5. Per the germline V gene, CDR1 is SGHNT and CDR2 is YYREEE (reference sequence). In DNA, the CDR3 is TGTGCCAGCAGGGGGGACAGGGGCCTCTATGGCTACACCTTC. It yields the protein CASRGDRGLYGYTF.

The chain recombines TRBV3-1 (or the pseudogene TRBV3-2) with TRBJ2-1; unclear D gene. V shed 0 bases and J shed 0 bases, with 12 bases lying between them. This CDR3 comprises 17 residues. Looked up from germline, CDR1 is LGHDT and CDR2 is YNNKEL (reference sequence). CDR3 region: CASSQDLPMSSYNEQFF. The CDR3 DNA sequence: TGTGCCAGCAGCCAAGATTTACCGATGAGCTCCTACAATGAGCAGTTCTTC.

This clone was recorded only once. The V gene is TRBV19, the J gene TRBJ2-3; D is perhaps TRBD1 (6 bases). There are 17 residues in the CDR3. Looked up from germline, CDR1 is LNHDA and CDR2 is SQIVND (reference sequence). V lost 6 bases, J lost 2 bases, and 21 bases lay in between. The CDR3 is CASRPAHRVRLTDTQYF. CDR3 in DNA: TGTGCCAGTAGACCAGCTCACAGGGTACGCCTCACAGATACGCAGTATTTT.

This chain joins TRBV19 and TRBJ1-2; a possible D gene is TRBD1 (5 bases). The CDR3 totals 14 residues. Trimming pared 2 bases from V and 3 bases from J, leaving 10 bases between. The germline CDR1 and CDR2 sequences are LNHDA and SQIVND (reference sequence). In DNA form, the CDR3 reads TGTGCCAGTAGTATAAGGGGTCAGGACTATGGCTACACCTTC. Protein product: CASSIRGQDYGYTF.

The chain has TRBV7-2 and TRBJ2-2, with 10 positions matching TRBD2. This CDR3 contains 17 residues. Trimming at V came to 5 bases and at J to 8 bases, leaving 14 bases not matched to a gene. Germline V gene lookup returns CDR1 SGHTA and CDR2 FQGNSA. The CDR3 reads CASSPTLAGAPIGELFF. Here the CDR3 DNA reads TGTGCCAGCAGCCCGACCCTAGCGGGGGCCCCTATAGGGGAGCTGTTTTTT.

This chain links TRBV9 with TRBJ1-1; D perhaps matches TRBD1 (6 bases). CDR3 length: 16 residues. Trimming took off 4 bases at V and 5 bases at J, with 21 bases between the two ends. CDR1 is SGDLS, CDR2 YYNGEE, per germline. CDR3 in amino acids: CASSPTMQGYGTEAFF. The CDR3 coding sequence is TGTGCCAGCAGCCCTACAATGCAGGGGTATGGTACTGAAGCTTTCTTT.

This clone was counted between two and nine times. J is TRBJ2-5 and V is TRBV18, with D tentatively TRBD1 (5 bases). The CDR3 runs 14 residues. With 1 base removed from V and 3 bases from J, the gap between germline ends came to 9 bases. CDR1 KGHSH and CDR2 LQKENI come from the germline V gene. The CDR3 protein is CASSPQGLKETQYF. The CDR3 bases are TGTGCCAGCTCACCACAGGGGCTTAAAGAGACCCAGTACTTC.

The chain recombines TRBV4-3 with TRBJ2-3; 7 bases are a match to TRBD2. In germline, CDR1 is LGHNA, CDR2 YSLEER. This CDR3 contains 16 residues. V trimming: 0 bases; J trimming: 6 bases; junction bases outside the gene matches: 9. CDR3 sequence reads: CASSQERLAPKDTQYF. CDR3 coding DNA: TGCGCCAGCAGCCAAGAGAGACTAGCACCCAAGGATACGCAGTATTTT.